Sequencing of this T cell receptor (beta chain) was carried out in a study of T-cell memory formation after mild COVID-19. In its sample, this clonotype was seen a few times. Antigen specificity is unknown. V shed 4 bases and J shed 0 bases, with 5 bases lying between them. Germline CDR1 SGHRS, CDR2 YFSETQ. CDR3 length equals 13 residues. 5'RACE primed at constant segments yielded TCR alpha and TCR beta cDNA libraries bearing sample barcodes and UMIs. TCRdb re-derived calls from the 5' RACE reads in MiXCR, one entry per CDR3 protein. The repertoire consists of hundreds of thousands of distinct CDR3 sequences, with 20% to 25% occurring once and the leading ten covering 7% to 9.5%. The study, taken as a whole, reports: Pre-infection memory held some responding clones, suggesting pre-existing cross-reactive T cells responded.

The clonotype originates from an adult woman who had mild COVID-19 (a few samples of this study predate the infection). Cell type and time point are not known. Sequencing input: PBMCs or a T cell subset sorted from them (not recorded which). V and J are TRBV5-1 and TRBJ2-1; D is uncertain. The CDR3 DNA sequence: TGCGCCAGCAGCGCGGACTCCTACAATGAGCAGTTCTTC. Translation gives CASSADSYNEQFF.